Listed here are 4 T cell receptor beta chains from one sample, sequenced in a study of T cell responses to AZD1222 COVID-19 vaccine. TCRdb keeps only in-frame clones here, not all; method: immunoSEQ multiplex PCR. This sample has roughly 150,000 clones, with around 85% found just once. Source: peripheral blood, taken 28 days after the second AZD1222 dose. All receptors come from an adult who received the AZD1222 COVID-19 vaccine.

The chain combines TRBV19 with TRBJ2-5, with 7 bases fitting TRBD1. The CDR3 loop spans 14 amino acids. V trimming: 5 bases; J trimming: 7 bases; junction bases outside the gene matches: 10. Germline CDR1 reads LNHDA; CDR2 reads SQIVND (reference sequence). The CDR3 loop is CASSRTGPLGTQYF. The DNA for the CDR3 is TGTGCCAGTAGTCGGACAGGTCCCCTAGGGACCCAGTACTTC.

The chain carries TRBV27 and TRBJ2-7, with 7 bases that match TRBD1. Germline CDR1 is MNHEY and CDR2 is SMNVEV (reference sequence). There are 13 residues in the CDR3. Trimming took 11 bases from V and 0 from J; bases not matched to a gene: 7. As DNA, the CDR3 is TGTGCCGCCGGGGACAGTAACTCCTACGAGCAGTACTTC. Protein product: CAAGDSNSYEQYF.

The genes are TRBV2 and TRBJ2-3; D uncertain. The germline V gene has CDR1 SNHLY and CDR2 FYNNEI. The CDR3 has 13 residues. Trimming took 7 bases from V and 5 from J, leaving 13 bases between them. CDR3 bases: TGTGCCAGCACACTGGGCTTAAAAGATACGCAGTATTTT. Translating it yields CASTLGLKDTQYF.

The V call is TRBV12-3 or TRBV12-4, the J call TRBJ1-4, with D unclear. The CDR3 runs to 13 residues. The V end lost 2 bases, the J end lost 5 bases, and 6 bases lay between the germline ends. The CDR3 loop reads CASSLRENEKLFF. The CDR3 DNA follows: TGTGCCAGCAGTTTAAGGGAAAATGAAAAACTGTTTTTT.